Sequencing of this T cell receptor (beta chain) was carried out in a study of blood T cell repertoires in COVID-19. The overall study: T cells, B-cell-depleted T cells, or PBMCs provided the cDNA or gDNA that served as material.

V was clipped by 6 bases and J by 4 bases, with 9 bases between them. This CDR3 region has 12 residues. Germline-derived CDR1 and CDR2 are SNHLY and FYNNEI. This clone was recorded once. In the original processing: Amplified reference gene primers provided the basis for estimating nucleated cell counts. Sequencing was performed with immunoSEQ multiplex PCR; in TCRdb, only in-frame clones are kept and a portion is missing. V, J and clone size were drawn from that table, and D and trimming were deduced from the DNA. The table lists fewer than 250,000 clones, around 90% of them singletons, with 1.2% in the top ten.

The source material was peripheral blood. This sequence joins TRBV2 and TRBJ1-1; D remains unclear. The sequence came from a man aged 25-45 years with acute or convalescent COVID-19. CDR3 loop: CASRGEGTEAFF. The CDR3 DNA sequence: TGTGCCAGCAGGGGAGAAGGCACTGAAGCTTTCTTT.